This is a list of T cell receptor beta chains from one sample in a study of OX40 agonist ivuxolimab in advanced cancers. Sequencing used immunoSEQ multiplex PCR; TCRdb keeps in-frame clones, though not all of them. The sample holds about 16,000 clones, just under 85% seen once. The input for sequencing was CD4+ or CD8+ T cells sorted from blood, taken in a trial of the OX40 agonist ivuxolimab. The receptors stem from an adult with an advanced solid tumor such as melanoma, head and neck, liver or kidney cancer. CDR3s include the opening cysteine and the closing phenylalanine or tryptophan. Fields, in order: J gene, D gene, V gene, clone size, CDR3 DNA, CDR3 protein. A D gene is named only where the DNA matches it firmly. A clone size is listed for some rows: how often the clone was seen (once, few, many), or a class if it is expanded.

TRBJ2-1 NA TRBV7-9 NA TGTGCCAGCTCCAATACAGGTTACAATGAGCAGTTCTTC CASSNTGYNEQFF
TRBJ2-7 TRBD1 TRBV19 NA TGTGCCAGTAGTTTGGGACAGGGTGGCTACGAGCAGTACTTC CASSLGQGGYEQYF
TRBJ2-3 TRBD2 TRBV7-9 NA TGTGCCAGCAGCTTAGTCCCTAGCGGGAGACCAGATACGCAGTATTTT CASSLVPSGRPDTQYF
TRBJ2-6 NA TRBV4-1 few TGCGCCAGCAGCCAAGATGGCAGCTCTGGGGCCAACGTCCTGACTTTC CASSQDGSSGANVLTF
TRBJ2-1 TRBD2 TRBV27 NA TGTGCCAGCAGTTTATCCGGCGGGAGCGCCTACAATGAGCAGTTCTTC CASSLSGGSAYNEQFF
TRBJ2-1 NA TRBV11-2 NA TGTGCCAGCAGCTCCGGGGTGGGACTGGGGAATGAGCAGTTCTTC CASSSGVGLGNEQFF
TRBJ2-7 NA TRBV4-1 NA TGCGCCAGCAGCCAAGTGGATGGGGGAATCTACGAGCAGTACTTC CASSQVDGGIYEQYF
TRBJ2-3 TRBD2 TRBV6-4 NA TGTGCCAGCAGCCCTTCCTCGGGGGGAAGCACAGATACGCAGTATTTT CASSPSSGGSTDTQYF
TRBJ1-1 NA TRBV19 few TGTGCCAGTAGTATCCTTCGGGGAAATAACACTGAAGCTTTCTTT CASSILRGNNTEAFF
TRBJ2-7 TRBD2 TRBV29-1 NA TGCAGCGGGAGCGGGGGGAGGAACGAGCAGTACTTC CSGSGGRNEQYF
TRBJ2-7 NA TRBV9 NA TGTGCCAGCAGCGTAGATTACAGCTTCTACGAGCAGTACTTC CASSVDYSFYEQYF
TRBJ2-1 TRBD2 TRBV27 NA TGTGCCAGCGCCTACTCGAGCGGGACGAATGAGCAGTTCTTC CASAYSSGTNEQFF
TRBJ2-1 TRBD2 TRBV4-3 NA TGCGCCAGCAGCTCCGGGTGGGGGAGGGGAGATGAGCAGTTCTTC CASSSGWGRGDEQFF
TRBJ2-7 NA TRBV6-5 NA TGTGCCAGCAGTCCGAGGTCCTACGAGCAGTACTTC CASSPRSYEQYF
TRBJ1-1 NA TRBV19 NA TGTGCCAGTAATTGGGCAGAGAACACTGAAGCTTTCTTT CASNWAENTEAFF
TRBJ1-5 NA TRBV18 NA TGTGCCAGCTCACCAACCGGGTCCTCACCCCAGCCCCAGCATTTT CASSPTGSSPQPQHF
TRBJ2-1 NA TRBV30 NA TGTGCCTGGAGCGATTCCGGGGTGGGGTACTACAATGAGCAGTTCTTC CAWSDSGVGYYNEQFF
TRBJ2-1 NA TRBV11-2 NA TGTGCCAGCAGCCTTCAAAATGAGCAGTTCTTC CASSLQNEQFF
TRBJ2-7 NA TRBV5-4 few TGTGCCAGCAGCTTGGAAGCGGACCGTACGCCGTCTTACGAGCAGTACTTC CASSLEADRTPSYEQYF
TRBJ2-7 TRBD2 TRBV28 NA TGTGCCAGCAGTCCCCGGACTAGCGGAGGGTACGAGCAGTACTTC CASSPRTSGGYEQYF
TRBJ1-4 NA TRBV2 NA TGTGCCAGAGAGAGCGGTCGGGAAAAACTGTTTTTT CARESGREKLFF
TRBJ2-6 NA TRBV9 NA TGTGCCAGCAGCACGGGCCGCTTGTCTGGGGCCAACGTCCTGACTTTC CASSTGRLSGANVLTF
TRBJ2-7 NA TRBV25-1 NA TGTGCCAGCAGTGAATATACGCGGGAGCAGTACTTC CASSEYTREQYF
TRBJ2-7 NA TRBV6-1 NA TGTGCCAGCAGTGAATTGGCTGGCTCCTACGAGCAGTACTTC CASSELAGSYEQYF
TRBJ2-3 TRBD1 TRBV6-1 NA TGTGCCAGCAGTGTCGGACAGGGCACAGATACGCAGTATTTT CASSVGQGTDTQYF
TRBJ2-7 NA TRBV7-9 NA TGTGCCAGCAGCTTAGAGACTATTACCTACGAGCAGTACTTC CASSLETITYEQYF
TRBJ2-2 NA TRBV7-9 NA TGTGCCAGCAGCTTAGCCCAGGGTAGCACCGGGGAGCTGTTTTTT CASSLAQGSTGELFF